The 6 T cell receptor beta chains listed next were all sequenced from one sample in a study of blood T cell repertoires in COVID-19. This table comes from immunoSEQ multiplex PCR, and its TCRdb copy is limited to in-frame clones, with some not included. The repertoire holds 200,000 to 250,000 clones, with 65% to 90% as singletons. The material sequenced was peripheral blood. The receptors derive from a woman in her sixties or seventies with acute or convalescent COVID-19.

The CDR3 is CASSPPTLRQTGELFF. The CDR3 DNA reads TGTGCCAGCTCACCACCGACCCTTCGACAGACCGGGGAGCTGTTTTTT. This chain links TRBV18 with TRBJ2-2, with D maybe TRBD1 (5 bases). V lost 0 bases and J lost 5, with 13 bases in between. Germline V gene data show CDR1 as KGHSH and CDR2 as LQKENI. The CDR3 loop spans 16 amino acids.

This sequence joins TRBV7-9 and TRBJ1-1; 8 bases align to TRBD1. The V gene end was trimmed by 6 bases and the J gene end by 4 bases; junction bases not matched to a gene: 10. CDR1 and CDR2 (germline): SEHNR, FQNEAQ (reference sequence). This CDR3 region has 15 residues. The CDR3 loop is CASSRWTGRGTEAFF. CDR3 coding DNA: TGTGCCAGCAGTCGTTGGACAGGGAGAGGCACTGAAGCTTTCTTT.

The sample holds a few counts of this clone. This chain joins TRBV28 and TRBJ2-1; TRBD2 agrees at 13 bases. V was pared by 6 bases and J by 7 bases, with 9 bases of the junction left unmatched. CDR3 size: 16 residues. Germline CDR1 and CDR2: MDHEN and SYDVKM. In DNA, the CDR3 is TGTGCCAGCAGCTCTGAACTAGCGGGGGGGCTAAATGAGCAGTTCTTC. As protein: CASSSELAGGLNEQFF.

The V and J genes are TRBV3-1 (or the pseudogene TRBV3-2) and TRBJ2-6; D unresolved. Trimming removed 1 base at V and 0 bases at J, with 7 bases between. The CDR3 contains 16 residues. CDR1 and CDR2 (germline): LGHDT, YNNKEL (reference sequence). The CDR3 DNA is TGTGCCAGCAGCCAAGCGGCGGTCTCTGGGGCCAACGTCCTGACTTTC. Protein sequence: CASSQAAVSGANVLTF.

The chain combines TRBV19 with TRBJ2-3, with TRBD2 identical over 11 bases. The V gene's germline CDR1 is LNHDA and CDR2 SQIVND (reference sequence). CDR3 size: 15 residues. V was pared by 6 bases and J by 2 bases, with 4 bases of the junction left unmatched. CDR3 amino acids: CASRTSGGLTDTQYF. CDR3 bases: TGTGCCAGTAGAACTAGCGGGGGACTCACAGATACGCAGTATTTT.

J is TRBJ2-3 and V is TRBV7-9; D perhaps matches TRBD1 (7 bases). The V end was cut by 3 bases, the J end by 2 bases, with 12 bases between. The germline V gene has CDR1 SEHNR and CDR2 FQNEAQ (reference sequence). The CDR3 has 15 amino acids. The DNA for the CDR3 is TGTGCCAGCAGCTTGACTAGGGGGCCCACAGATACGCAGTATTTT. Encoded protein: CASSLTRGPTDTQYF.